These 17 T cell receptor beta chains were all obtained from the same sample, sequenced in a study of blood T cells in healthy people across ages. Then a second PCR, running about 6 to 11 cycles, was carried out with a sample-barcoded 5' primer and a J-beta primer mix. A single record per CDR3 protein comes from TCRdb applying MiXCR to the 5' RACE reads. There are roughly 1.7 million distinct CDR3 sequences in the sample; 30% to 35% occur only once, and around 11% lies in the top ten. The sample was blood. These receptors all come from a young woman in good health.

The rearrangement uses TRBV3-1 and TRBJ1-2; D call uncertain. V was clipped by 0 bases and J by 4 bases, with 15 bases between them. In germline, CDR1 is LGHDT, CDR2 YNNKEL (reference sequence). This CDR3 has 16 residues. The CDR3 sequence is CASSQDQEGFTYGYTF. In nucleotides, the CDR3 is TGTGCCAGCAGCCAAGATCAAGAAGGGTTCACCTATGGCTACACCTTC.

This chain uses TRBV5-1 with TRBJ2-1; D might be TRBD2 (6 bases). Germline V lookup: CDR1 SGHRS, CDR2 YFSETQ. V dropped 0 bases and J dropped 3 bases, with 10 bases sitting between them. The CDR3 length is 15 residues. The CDR3 sequence: CASSLELALYNEQFF. In DNA, the CDR3 is TGCGCCAGCAGCTTGGAACTAGCCCTCTACAATGAGCAGTTCTTC.

The chain has TRBV4-1 and TRBJ2-5, with TRBD2 matching over 10 bases. J was trimmed by 1 base and V by 0 bases; bases with no gene match: 5. Germline CDR1 and CDR2: MGHRA and YSYEKL. This CDR3 comprises 17 residues. This chain's CDR3 is CASSQEASGGFQETQYF. In DNA, the CDR3 is TGCGCCAGCAGCCAAGAGGCTAGCGGGGGCTTCCAAGAGACCCAGTACTTC.

This chain joins TRBV7-8 and TRBJ2-7; tentatively, D is TRBD2 (5 bases). Germline-derived CDR1 and CDR2 are SGHVS and FQNEAQ. The V end was cut by 1 base, the J end by 1 base, with 11 bases between. The CDR3 covers 15 residues. CDR3 protein: CASSLEAELSYEQYF. The DNA of the CDR3 is TGTGCCAGCAGCTTAGAAGCGGAATTGTCCTACGAGCAGTACTTC. The whole variable domain, remainder taken from reference TRBV7-8 and TRBJ2-7, is GAGVSQSPRYKVAKRGQDVALRCDPISGHVSLFWYQQALGQGPEFLTYFQNEAQLDKSGLPSDRFFAERPEGSVSTLKIQRTQQEDSAVYLCASSLEAELSYEQYFGPGTRLTVT.

This rearrangement joins TRBV11-3 to TRBJ2-3; the match to TRBD2 covers 7 bases. The germline CDR1 and CDR2 sequences are SGHNT and YENEEA. The CDR3 spans 15 residues. V lost 3 bases and J lost 4; bases outside the gene matches: 7. CDR3: CASSFTAGVADTQYF. DNA of the CDR3: TGTGCCAGCAGCTTCACGGCGGGAGTGGCAGATACGCAGTATTTT.

The V call is TRBV15, the J call TRBJ1-2, with unresolved D. The CDR3 is made up of 16 amino acids. V shed 4 bases and J shed 0 bases, with 15 bases lying between them. From germline, CDR1 is LNHNV and CDR2 YYDKDF (reference sequence). The CDR3 spells CATSNLGKATNYGYTF. CDR3 in DNA: TGTGCCACCAGCAATTTGGGGAAGGCGACTAACTATGGCTACACCTTC.

Only a few counts were recorded for this clonotype. The chain employs TRBV20-1 and TRBJ2-5; TRBD2 matches at 9 bases. This CDR3 has 16 residues. Germline CDR1 DFQATT, CDR2 SNEGSKA (reference sequence). With V trimmed by 0 bases and J by 0 bases, 5 bases remained unmatched. This CDR3 reads CSARDRTSGYQETQYF. The DNA of the CDR3 is TGCAGTGCTAGAGATAGAACTAGCGGGTACCAAGAGACCCAGTACTTC.

This clonotype was observed a few times. The V and J genes are TRBV5-6 and TRBJ1-1; D not certain. CDR1 is SGHDT and CDR2 is YYEEEE in the germline V gene. Trimming left V 3 bases short and J 2 bases short, with 8 bases between. CDR3 length: 13 residues. CDR3 nucleotide sequence: TGTGCCAGCAGCTCGCAGTATAACACTGAAGCTTTCTTT. Residues: CASSSQYNTEAFF.

The chain carries TRBV29-1 and TRBJ1-5; a weak D match, TRBD1 (5 bases). Germline V gene data show CDR1 as SQVTM and CDR2 as ANQGSEA. Trimming shortened V by 7 bases and J by 1 base, and 14 bases separated the two germline ends. The CDR3 has 14 residues. The CDR3 here is CSASWGGSNQPQHF. The CDR3 region has the DNA TGCAGCGCATCTTGGGGGGGGAGCAATCAGCCCCAGCATTTT.

This clonotype was seen ten or more times. The chain couples TRBV5-1 to TRBJ2-1; 7 bases are shared with TRBD1. The germline CDR1 and CDR2 sequences are SGHRS and YFSETQ. Trimming took 5 bases from V and 4 from J; bases not matched to a gene: 12. The CDR3 runs 16 residues. This chain's CDR3 is CASRPETGWGYNEQFF. CDR3 DNA sequence: TGCGCCAGCAGGCCTGAGACAGGGTGGGGTTACAATGAGCAGTTCTTC.

This clonotype was counted once. One junction end does not reproduce the germline sequence, and a read error may be involved. The genes are TRBV4-2 and TRBJ1-1; D unresolved. The CDR3 spans 15 residues. Germline CDR1 LGHNA, CDR2 YNFKEQ. CDR3 nucleotides: TGTGCCAGCAACCAAGATATTTACGTGGTTTCTGAAGCTTTCTTT. It codes for CASNQDIYVVSEAFF.

The DNA for the CDR3 is TGTGCCAGCAGTTTAACGTCGGACGGCGCTGCTGGCCGGGGCTACACCTTC. Amino acid sequence: CASSLTSDGAAGRGYTF. The rearrangement uses TRBV12-3 or TRBV12-4 and TRBJ1-2, with unresolved D. V lost 2 bases and J lost 8, with 24 bases in between. The CDR3 length is 17 residues.

The chain joins TRBV5-1 to TRBJ2-7, with 7 bases identical to TRBD2. Germline V gene sequence: CDR1 SGHRS, CDR2 YFSETQ. This CDR3 spans 16 amino acids. The ends lost 2 bases at V and 0 bases at J; junction bases unmatched: 8. CDR3 in amino acids: CASSFPSGGPSYEQYF. CDR3 nucleotides: TGCGCCAGCAGCTTCCCTAGCGGAGGACCCTCCTACGAGCAGTACTTC. The complete variable domain, with remaining parts taken from reference TRBV5-1 and TRBJ2-7, reads KAGVTQTPRYLIKTRGQQVTLSCSPISGHRSVSWYQQTPGQGLQFLFEYFSETQRNKGNFPGRFSGRQFSNSRSEMNVSTLELGDSALYLCASSFPSGGPSYEQYFGPGTRLTVT.

For this clonotype: The junction shows a germline mismatch at one end, possibly a read error. The CDR3 coding sequence is TGTGCTAGCAGCTTAGTCCGAGCGGGAGGGTACTACAATGAGCAGTACTTC. Amino acid sequence: CASSLVRAGGYYNEQYF. V usage is TRBV7-2 and J usage is TRBJ2-1; 10 bases are a match to TRBD2. The J call may be mistaken, given a closer DNA end match to TRBJ2-7. Germline-derived CDR1 and CDR2 are SGHTA and FQGNSA. The CDR3 runs 17 residues.

This clonotype was counted between two and nine times. The rearrangement uses TRBV15 and TRBJ2-7; 11 bases are a match to TRBD1. V was pared by 2 bases and J by 0 bases, with 18 bases of the junction left unmatched. The germline gives CDR1 LNHNV, CDR2 YYDKDF (reference sequence). There are 21 residues in the CDR3. The CDR3 bases are TGTGCCACCAGCAGAACGGTGGGGACAGGGGGTAGCGGGAGAATCTCCTACGAGCAGTACTTC. Amino acid sequence: CATSRTVGTGGSGRISYEQYF.

In this sample, this clonotype turned up many times. V is TRBV12-3 or TRBV12-4 and J is TRBJ2-7, with D maybe TRBD2 (7 bases). The CDR3 is made up of 16 amino acids. V lost 5 bases and J 2 bases, leaving 19 bases between the germline ends. CDR3: CASSPRGAGTAYEQYF. The CDR3 nucleotides read TGTGCCAGCAGTCCTCGGGGGGCGGGGACCGCCTACGAGCAGTACTTC.

The genes are TRBV7-6 and TRBJ1-1; possibly TRBD1 for D (5 bases). CDR1 SGHVS and CDR2 FNYEAQ come from the germline V gene. V lost 0 bases, J lost 4 bases, and 15 bases lay in between. The CDR3 has 16 residues. The CDR3 sequence: CASSLAGGVRITEAFF. The CDR3 DNA is TGTGCCAGCAGCTTAGCGGGGGGGGTTCGGATCACTGAAGCTTTCTTT.